One sample yielded the 24 T cell receptor beta chains listed below, sequenced in a study of human T cells and chemical hapten exposure. This sample's time point: patch test 1, 2 weeks after DPC sensitization. Treatment: therapeutic diphenylcyclopropenone sensitization with weekly scalp DPC. Via MiXCR, TCRdb re-called the RACE reads, giving one row per CDR3 protein. The sample lists 300,000 to 350,000 distinct CDR3 sequences; around 7% were seen once. This specimen consisted of whole blood, obtained in connection with sensitization to the hapten diphenylcyclopropenone (DPC). All receptors derive from a woman aged 18 to 35 with alopecia areata. Some clones in this sample may be carry-over from other donors' samples.

This clonotype was found a few times. The chain has TRBV18 and TRBJ1-5; D not resolved. Germline V lookup: CDR1 KGHSH, CDR2 LQKENI. This CDR3 has 14 residues. V dropped 5 bases and J dropped 5 bases, with 13 bases sitting between them. The CDR3, as DNA: TGTGCCAGCTCAAAATCCCGCGGAGATCAGCCCCAGCATTTT. As protein: CASSKSRGDQPQHF.

The rearrangement uses TRBV6-1 and TRBJ2-3; 12 bases fit TRBD1. J was trimmed by 8 bases and V by 1 base; bases with no gene match: 7. The CDR3 runs 16 residues. Germline V gene sequence: CDR1 MNHNS, CDR2 SASEGT. CDR3 DNA: TGTGCCAGCAGTGAAGTGGGACAGGGGGCTGGAGGTACGCAGTATTTT. Its protein product is CASSEVGQGAGGTQYF.

This clonotype was seen a handful of times. The V gene is TRBV12-5, the J gene TRBJ2-5; the D gene is possibly TRBD1 (6 bases). The CDR3 length is 13 residues. V was cut by 6 bases and J by 2 bases, with 10 bases left in between. Germline V gene data show CDR1 as LGHNT and CDR2 as FRNRAP. Here the CDR3 DNA reads TGTGCTAGTGGATCAGGGGTACAAGAGACCCAGTACTTC. Its translation: CASGSGVQETQYF.

The chain joins TRBV12-3 or TRBV12-4 to TRBJ1-5; TRBD1 matches at 7 bases. The J segment lost 9 bases and the V segment lost 7 bases, leaving 9 bases of the junction unmatched. This CDR3 spans 13 amino acids. DNA for the CDR3: TGTGCCAGCACTCCGGACAGGAGGTTGCCCCAGCATTTT. Translated, it gives CASTPDRRLPQHF.

This clonotype showed up just a few times. The V call is TRBV27, the J call TRBJ2-5; D might be TRBD1 or TRBD2, each matching 5 bases. V was trimmed by 3 bases and J by 4 bases, leaving 12 bases between them. CDR3 length: 14 amino acids. The germline CDR1 and CDR2 sequences are MNHEY and SMNVEV (reference sequence). The CDR3 loop reads CASSLWGFGETQYF. CDR3 DNA: TGTGCCAGCAGTTTGTGGGGGTTTGGAGAGACCCAGTACTTC.

The table lists this clonotype with many counts. V gene TRBV5-1 combines with J gene TRBJ2-3; D uncertain. This CDR3 comprises 17 residues. Germline CDR1 reads SGHRS; CDR2 reads YFSETQ. Trimming pared 3 bases from V and 4 bases from J, leaving 21 bases between. The CDR3 loop is CASSSKDPGIVADTQYF. The CDR3 DNA reads TGCGCCAGCAGCTCGAAGGACCCCGGCATAGTGGCAGATACGCAGTATTTT.

This clonotype was observed a handful of times. This chain uses TRBV10-3 with TRBJ1-1, with D perhaps TRBD1 (6 bases). V was trimmed by 7 bases and J by 1 base, leaving 10 bases between them. Germline V gives CDR1 ENHRY, CDR2 SYGVKD. The CDR3 sequence is 13 residues long. As DNA, the CDR3 is TGTGCCATCACGGGGGCGGCGAACACTGAAGCTTTCTTT. It yields the protein CAITGAANTEAFF.

This clonotype appeared a few times. V usage is TRBV7-2 and J usage is TRBJ2-1; no firm D call. Trimming removed 1 base from V and 3 bases from J, with 10 bases in between. CDR1 is SGHTA and CDR2 is FQGNSA in the germline V gene. The CDR3 has 15 residues. As DNA, the CDR3 is TGTGCCAGCAGCTTAGTCGGCCAGTACTACAATGAGCAGTTCTTC. Amino acids: CASSLVGQYYNEQFF.

This chain joins TRBV6-6 and TRBJ1-2; a weak D match, TRBD1 (6 bases). There are 14 residues in the CDR3. V was shortened by 6 bases and J by 5 bases, with 16 bases between the two germline ends. Germline V gene data show CDR1 as MNHNY and CDR2 as SVGAGI (reference sequence). CDR3 nucleotides: TGTGCCAGCAGCTGGGGGGGCGGTGGATATGGCTACACCTTC. Residues: CASSWGGGGYGYTF.

The chain recombines TRBV4-3 with TRBJ1-4, with TRBD1 identical over 9 bases. With 3 bases clipped from V and 8 bases from J, the junction kept 7 bases outside the gene matches. Germline CDR1 and CDR2: LGHNA and YSLEER. The CDR3 loop spans 15 amino acids. CDR3 region: CASSHKQGATEKLFF. The DNA for the CDR3 is TGCGCCAGCAGCCATAAACAGGGGGCGACGGAAAAACTGTTTTTT.

This clonotype was picked up many times. This chain joins TRBV29-1 and TRBJ2-1; D might be TRBD1 or TRBD2, each matching 6 bases. The CDR3 extends over 14 amino acids. The V and J ends lost 5 bases and 5 bases respectively, with 16 bases between them. CDR1 is SQVTM, CDR2 ANQGSEA, per germline. CDR3 coding DNA: TGCAGCGTTTTGAGTTGGGGGGACAACAATGAGCAGTTCTTC. It is translated as CSVLSWGDNNEQFF.

The V gene is TRBV4-1, the J gene TRBJ1-2; 7 nucleotides align to TRBD1. Germline V gene data show CDR1 as MGHRA and CDR2 as YSYEKL. This CDR3 has 15 residues. With 1 base clipped from V and 5 bases from J, the junction kept 7 bases outside the gene matches. The CDR3 reads CASSQAGTVKYGYTF. The DNA for the CDR3 is TGCGCCAGCAGCCAAGCCGGGACAGTAAAATATGGCTACACCTTC.

The chain recombines TRBV13 with TRBJ1-5; 7 bases map to TRBD1. The CDR3 spans 16 residues. CDR1 is PRHDT and CDR2 is FYEKMQ in the germline V gene (reference sequence). V trimming: 0 bases; J trimming: 4 bases; junction bases outside the gene matches: 6. The CDR3 DNA reads as TGTGCCAGCAGCTTAGGCCTGGGGACAGAGAATCAGCCCCAGCATTTT. Protein product: CASSLGLGTENQPQHF.

The chain couples TRBV28 to TRBJ2-1, with D perhaps TRBD2 (6 bases). The CDR3 sequence is 16 residues long. Germline CDR1 MDHEN, CDR2 SYDVKM. Deletions cut 4 bases from V and 6 bases from J, with 19 bases between. CDR3 nucleotide sequence: TGTGCCAGCAGTTCCTCCGGGACTTCCATACCCAATGAGCAGTTCTTC. This encodes CASSSSGTSIPNEQFF.

This clonotype was detected many times. Here the CDR3 DNA reads TGTGCCAGCAGAGCCACAGGGATCCACGAGCAGTACTTC. Translating it yields CASRATGIHEQYF. The chain is built from TRBV6-8 and TRBJ2-7; possible D gene TRBD1, 6 bases. CDR1 and CDR2 from the germline V gene are MNHGY and SAAAGT. V lost 6 bases and J lost 5, with 14 bases in between. The CDR3 runs to 13 residues.

This clonotype was seen many times. This sequence joins TRBV14 and TRBJ2-7, with TRBD1 identical over 8 bases. From germline, CDR1 is SGHDN and CDR2 FVKESK. This CDR3 spans 17 amino acids. V gave up 4 bases and J gave up 3 bases; unmatched junction bases: 14. Here the CDR3 reads CASSPFGQGWRDYEQYF. The CDR3 bases are TGTGCCAGCAGCCCTTTCGGACAGGGCTGGAGGGACTACGAGCAGTACTTC. Together with reference TRBV14 and TRBJ2-7, the CDR3 gives the full variable domain: EAGVTQFPSHSVIEKGQTVTLRCDPISGHDNLYWYRRVMGKEIKFLLHFVKESKQDESGMPNNRFLAERTGGTYSTLKVQPAELEDSGVYFCASSPFGQGWRDYEQYFGPGTRLTVT.

In its sample, this clonotype was seen many times. The rearrangement uses TRBV6-6 and TRBJ2-7; 10 bases are shared with TRBD2. Germline CDR1 is MNHNY and CDR2 is SVGAGI (reference sequence). This CDR3 has 16 residues. The V segment lost 0 bases and the J segment 7 bases; nucleotides outside the gene matches: 9. The chain's CDR3 is CASSYSSAGGPREQYF. CDR3 coding DNA: TGTGCCAGCAGTTACTCATCAGCGGGGGGGCCCCGGGAGCAGTACTTC.

This clonotype showed up many times. The chain joins TRBV7-2 to TRBJ2-5, with 8 bases matching TRBD1. The CDR3 totals 17 residues. The V gene's germline CDR1 is SGHTA and CDR2 FQGNSA. Trimming removed 0 bases from V and 7 bases from J; junction bases left unmatched: 13. CDR3 DNA: TGTGCCAGCAGCTTAGCCAGGACGCAGGGGGCGCTTGGGACCCAGTACTTC. Translation gives CASSLARTQGALGTQYF.

This clonotype was counted a few times. The rearrangement links TRBV24-1 to TRBJ2-2; D remains unclear. CDR3 length: 14 residues. Deletions cut 4 bases from V and 4 bases from J, with 9 bases between. Per germline, CDR1 KGHDR and CDR2 SFDVKD. CDR3: CATSESLPTGELFF. The CDR3 region has the DNA TGTGCCACCAGTGAAAGTCTCCCCACCGGGGAGCTGTTTTTT.

This clonotype was seen only a few times. The chain combines TRBV7-9 with TRBJ2-1; D not resolved. With 1 base removed from V and 8 bases from J, the gap between germline ends came to 9 bases. This CDR3 has 13 amino acids. Germline V gene data show CDR1 as SEHNR and CDR2 as FQNEAQ (reference sequence). The CDR3, as DNA: TGTGCCAGCAGCTTAGGTTTGTCCGATGAGCAGTTCTTC. Its translation: CASSLGLSDEQFF.

This clonotype occurred a few times. The gene calls are TRBV20-1 and TRBJ2-7; possible D gene TRBD1, 7 bases. Germline V lookup: CDR1 DFQATT, CDR2 SNEGSKA (reference sequence). Trimming cost V 5 bases and J 0 bases, with 17 bases left between them. This CDR3 is built from 15 residues. The CDR3 region has the DNA TGCAGTGCTCCAGGGGGGTCCGGGATCTCCTACGAGCAGTACTTC. Its translation is CSAPGGSGISYEQYF.

This clonotype was detected many times. The rearrangement uses TRBV28 and TRBJ2-3, with a tentative D call TRBD2 (6 bases). CDR1 is MDHEN, CDR2 SYDVKM, per germline. The V and J ends lost 4 bases and 1 base respectively, with 9 bases between them. The CDR3 is 14 amino acids. CDR3 sequence reads: CASSSKRGTDTQYF. The CDR3 region has the DNA TGTGCCAGCAGTTCCAAGCGGGGCACAGATACGCAGTATTTT.

This clonotype was counted at least ten times. The J gene is TRBJ2-3, the V gene TRBV6-2 or TRBV6-3; 9 nucleotides line up with TRBD2. This CDR3 region has 13 residues. Germline assignment: CDR1 MNHEY and CDR2 SVGEGT. J gave up 3 bases and V 6 bases, and 1 base lay outside the gene matches. The CDR3: CASRTSGTDTQYF. The CDR3 DNA is TGTGCCAGCAGGACTAGCGGAACAGATACGCAGTATTTT.

This clonotype was counted ten times or more. The chain recombines TRBV5-5 with TRBJ2-7; D is unresolved. The germline V gene has CDR1 SGHKS and CDR2 YYEKEE (reference sequence). This CDR3 comprises 18 residues. V was trimmed by 0 bases and J by 2 bases, leaving 21 bases between them. The CDR3 spells CASSLAGRLRDSTYEQYF. The CDR3, as DNA: TGTGCCAGCAGCTTGGCCGGACGTCTGCGAGATTCAACCTACGAGCAGTACTTC. Looking up the rest from reference TRBV5-5 and TRBJ2-7 gives the full variable domain: DAGVTQSPTHLIKTRGQQVTLRCSPISGHKSVSWYQQVLGQGPQFIFQYYEKEERGRGNFPDRFSARQFPNYSSELNVNALLLGDSALYLCASSLAGRLRDSTYEQYFGPGTRLTVT.